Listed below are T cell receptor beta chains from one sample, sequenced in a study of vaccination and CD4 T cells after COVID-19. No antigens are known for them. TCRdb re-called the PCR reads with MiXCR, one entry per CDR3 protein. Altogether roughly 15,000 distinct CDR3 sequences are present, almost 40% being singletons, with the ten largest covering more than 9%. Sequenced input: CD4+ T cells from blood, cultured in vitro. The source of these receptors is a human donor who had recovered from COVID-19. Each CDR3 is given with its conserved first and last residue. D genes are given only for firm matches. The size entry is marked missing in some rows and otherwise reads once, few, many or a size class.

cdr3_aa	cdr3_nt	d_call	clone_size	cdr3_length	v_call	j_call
CASSLEGSRLTF	TGTGCCAGCAGCTTGGAGGGGTCCCGGCTAACCTTC	.	.	12	TRBV9	TRBJ1-2
CASRNRTSSYNSPLHF	TGTGCCAGCAGGAACAGGACGAGCTCCTATAATTCACCCCTCCACTTT	.	few	16	TRBV27	TRBJ1-6
CAISELAGEVQYF	TGTGCCATCAGTGAGCTAGCGGGAGAGGTCCAGTACTTC	TRBD2	.	13	TRBV10-3	TRBJ2-5
CASSQRGAGVGGTDTQYF	TGTGCCAGCAGCCAAAGGGGAGCGGGAGTGGGGGGCACAGATACGCAGTATTTT	TRBD2	.	18	TRBV4-2	TRBJ2-3
CASSIEPTHQPQHF	TGTGCCAGTAGTATAGAACCGACCCATCAGCCCCAGCATTTT	.	few	14	TRBV19	TRBJ1-5
CAISVDTTEAFF	TGTGCCATCAGTGTAGATACCACTGAAGCTTTCTTT	.	.	12	TRBV10-3	TRBJ1-1
CASSKRVSWGSFEQYF	TGTGCCAGCAGTAAGAGAGTGTCCTGGGGTTCGTTCGAGCAGTACTTC	.	few	16	TRBV21-1	TRBJ2-7
CAWSDRDRGIGELFF	TGTGCCTGGAGTGACCGGGACAGGGGTATCGGGGAGCTGTTTTTT	TRBD1	.	15	TRBV30	TRBJ2-2
CASSKGLPTDTQYF	TGTGCCAGCAGCAAGGGACTTCCAACAGATACGCAGTATTTT	.	.	14	TRBV12-3/TRBV12-4	TRBJ2-3
CASSELVAAYGYTF	TGTGCCAGCAGTGAATTGGTAGCCGCTTATGGCTACACCTTC	.	few	14	TRBV6-1	TRBJ1-2
CATSRVGGRVNIQYF	TGTGCCACCAGCAGAGTCGGCGGGAGGGTCAACATTCAGTACTTC	TRBD2	.	15	TRBV15	TRBJ2-4
CASSPLHGGSYEQYF	TGTGCCAGTAGTCCCCTCCACGGCGGCTCCTACGAGCAGTACTTC	.	few	15	TRBV19	TRBJ2-7
CAWSTVPTSTEAFF	TGTGCCTGGTCGACAGTTCCTACCTCCACTGAAGCTTTCTTT	.	few	14	TRBV30	TRBJ1-1
CASSLGGDYEQYF	TGTGCCAGCAGCTTAGGAGGGGACTACGAGCAGTACTTC	.	.	13	TRBV7-3	TRBJ2-7
CATSNRDRGYEQYF	TGTGCCACCAGCAACCGGGACAGGGGCTACGAGCAGTACTTC	TRBD1	.	14	TRBV15	TRBJ2-7
CATSDGGLENNEQFF	TGTGCCACCAGTGATGGGGGACTAGAGAACAATGAGCAGTTCTTC	TRBD2	.	15	TRBV24-1	TRBJ2-1
CSARDQPTIYNEQFF	TGCAGTGCTAGAGATCAGCCAACCATATACAATGAGCAGTTCTTC	.	.	15	TRBV20-1	TRBJ2-1
CASSWSLRNSPLHF	TGTGCCAGCTCTTGGTCTCTCCGGAATTCACCCCTCCACTTT	.	few	14	TRBV6-2/TRBV6-3	TRBJ1-6
CSASSLAGVEQFF	TGCAGTGCTAGCTCGCTAGCGGGAGTTGAGCAGTTCTTC	TRBD2	medium-sized	13	TRBV20-1	TRBJ2-1
CASSLENSYEQYF	TGCGCCAGCAGCTTGGAGAACTCCTACGAGCAGTACTTC	.	few	13	TRBV5-1	TRBJ2-7
CASSLAPSGGYNEQFF	TGTGCCAGCAGCTTAGCGCCTAGCGGGGGGTACAATGAGCAGTTCTTC	TRBD2	.	16	TRBV7-2	TRBJ2-1
CASSMGADRGNQPQHF	TGTGCCAGTAGTATGGGAGCGGACAGGGGCAATCAGCCCCAGCATTTT	TRBD1	.	16	TRBV19	TRBJ1-5
CSAKSQRAWETQYF	TGCAGTGCCAAATCACAGCGAGCGTGGGAGACCCAGTACTTC	.	.	14	TRBV20-1	TRBJ2-5
CASSLRNRGGGNTIYF	TGTGCCAGCAGCTTACGAAACAGGGGCGGGGGAAACACCATATATTTT	TRBD1	.	16	TRBV7-9	TRBJ1-3
CASSFGGTNTGELFF	TGTGCCAGCAGTTTTGGAGGAACGAACACCGGGGAGCTGTTTTTT	.	few	15	TRBV28	TRBJ2-2
CSARSDRGRSDTQYF	TGCAGTGCTAGGTCGGACAGGGGGCGATCAGATACGCAGTATTTT	TRBD1	few	15	TRBV20-1	TRBJ2-3
CASSYSKFQVGTEAFF	TGTGCCAGCAGTTACTCGAAGTTCCAGGTGGGCACTGAAGCTTTCTTT	.	.	16	TRBV6-5	TRBJ1-1
CASSFPGISTDTQYF	TGTGCCAGCAGCTTCCCCGGGATATCTACAGATACGCAGTATTTT	.	few	15	TRBV5-8	TRBJ2-3
CASSIRGRNTNNEQFF	TGTGCCAGCAGTATCCGGGGACGCAACACGAACAATGAGCAGTTCTTC	.	.	16	TRBV6-1	TRBJ2-1
CASSGGGGGESLSGNTIYF	TGTGCCAGCAGTGGGGGTGGAGGGGGGGAAAGTCTTAGTGGAAACACCATATATTTT	.	.	19	TRBV28	TRBJ1-3
CASSQVGETQYF	TGCGCCAGCAGTCAAGTGGGGGAGACCCAGTACTTC	.	few	12	TRBV23-1	TRBJ2-5
CASSKKGQRPLGYGYTF	TGTGCCAGCAGCAAAAAGGGACAGCGCCCACTCGGCTATGGCTACACCTTC	.	once	17	TRBV21-1	TRBJ1-2
CASSLVGSGETQYF	TGTGCCAGCAGCTTAGTCGGGAGCGGAGAGACCCAGTACTTC	.	few	14	TRBV7-6	TRBJ2-5
CASGKGNEQYF	TGTGCCAGCGGTAAGGGGAACGAGCAGTACTTC	.	.	11	TRBV7-9	TRBJ2-7
CASTLLGVNTGELFF	TGTGCCAGCACCCTCCTGGGGGTCAACACCGGGGAGCTGTTTTTT	.	once	15	TRBV2	TRBJ2-2
CASSEGMPDTQYF	TGTGCCAGCAGTGAAGGGATGCCAGATACGCAGTATTTT	.	once	13	TRBV6-1	TRBJ2-3
CASSPLGGPDNEQFF	TGTGCCAGCAGCCCTCTCGGCGGACCGGACAATGAGCAGTTCTTC	.	.	15	TRBV28	TRBJ2-1
CASLGHSNQPQHF	TGTGCCAGCCTGGGCCATAGCAATCAGCCCCAGCATTTT	.	medium-sized	13	TRBV6-1	TRBJ1-5
CASSLVGGGTGSHEQYF	TGTGCCAGCAGCTTAGTGGGCGGGGGGACAGGATCCCACGAGCAGTACTTC	.	few	17	TRBV7-8	TRBJ2-7
CASSRDSSQPQHF	TGTGCCAGCAGTAGGGACAGCTCTCAGCCCCAGCATTTT	TRBD1	.	13	TRBV6-1	TRBJ1-5
CASSVLGAGGPQETQYF	TGTGCCAGCAGTGTCTTAGGGGCGGGAGGGCCTCAAGAGACCCAGTACTTC	TRBD2	.	17	TRBV2	TRBJ2-5
CATSDNTGGTANEQFF	TGTGCCACCAGTGATAATACAGGGGGCACAGCCAATGAGCAGTTCTTC	TRBD1	.	16	TRBV24-1	TRBJ2-1
CASSYSTTSGINTDTQYF	TGTGCCAGCAGTTACTCGACGACTAGCGGGATTAACACAGATACGCAGTATTTT	TRBD2	few	18	TRBV6-5	TRBJ2-3
CASSGGLAGGLPSTDTQYF	TGTGCCAGCAGTGGTGGACTAGCGGGAGGGCTACCTAGCACAGATACGCAGTATTTT	TRBD2	few	19	TRBV6-1	TRBJ2-3
CSARSGSWDTQYF	TGCAGTGCTAGGAGCGGGTCCTGGGATACGCAGTATTTT	.	.	13	TRBV20-1	TRBJ2-3
CASTPGGRGYEQYF	TGTGCCAGCACTCCGGGCGGGCGGGGCTACGAGCAGTACTTC	.	.	14	TRBV7-2	TRBJ2-7
CATSDPGTRNSDFTDTQYF	TGTGCCACCAGTGACCCCGGGACTAGGAATTCGGATTTCACAGATACGCAGTATTTT	TRBD2	.	19	TRBV24-1	TRBJ2-3
CASSQRASNQPQHF	TGTGCCAGCAGCCAGAGGGCGAGCAATCAGCCCCAGCATTTT	.	.	14	TRBV3-1	TRBJ1-5